The present T cell receptor (beta chain) was sequenced within a study of Graves' ophthalmopathy and Graves' hyperthyroidism. Study in general: The authors collected peripheral blood at initial diagnosis, before any treatment.

The authors amplified TCR beta CDR3 regions, and they did so from RNA transcripts for repertoire sequencing. The library came from an HTBI-primed first-round RT-PCR and a second-round multiplex PCR. TCRdb analysed the multiplex PCR reads with MiXCR anew, one entry per CDR3 protein. Here the sample spans about 620,000 distinct CDR3 sequences, about 20% being singletons. Per the germline V gene, CDR1 is ENHRY and CDR2 is SYGVKD. Trimming left V 6 bases short and J 1 base short, with 10 bases between. The CDR3 sequence is 14 residues long. The table lists this clonotype with many counts. Its antigen remains unknown. General study results and limits: Blood samples also showed most expanded thyroid clonotypes exceeding 0.001 frequency.

V usage is TRBV10-3 and J usage is TRBJ1-5; D uncertain. The sequence came from a woman aged 18-29 years with stable Graves' hyperthyroidism. Some clones in this sample may be carry-over from other donors' samples. The sequencing input was peripheral blood. The CDR3 region has the DNA TGTGCCATCAGCCCCGCGGGGAGCAATCAGCCCCAGCATTTT. It yields the protein CAISPAGSNQPQHF.